The entry that follows covers one T cell receptor (beta chain) sequence. The germline V gene has CDR1 SGHRS and CDR2 YFSETQ. The CDR3 extends over 14 amino acids. V lost 0 bases to trimming and J lost 6 bases, with 12 bases between them. The data originate from a study of blood T cell repertoires in COVID-19. Across the whole study: The analysed material was cDNA or gDNA that came from T cells, B-cell-depleted T cells, or PBMCs.

In the original processing: Using reference gene primer amplification, nucleated cell counts were estimated. Some clones are missing from TCRdb's copy, which holds only in-frame ones; the method was immunoSEQ multiplex PCR. The V and J calls and the clone size are those of that table, but D and trimming were determined from the DNA. Of fewer than 95,000 clones in the sample, approximately 88% were seen once. The chain combines TRBV5-1 with TRBJ2-5, with a tentative D call TRBD2 (5 bases). The source material was peripheral blood. The sequence came from a man in his 60s with acute or convalescent COVID-19. Here the CDR3 reads CASSLELEVKTQYF. The CDR3 DNA follows: TGCGCCAGCAGCTTGGAGCTGGAGGTCAAGACCCAGTACTTC.